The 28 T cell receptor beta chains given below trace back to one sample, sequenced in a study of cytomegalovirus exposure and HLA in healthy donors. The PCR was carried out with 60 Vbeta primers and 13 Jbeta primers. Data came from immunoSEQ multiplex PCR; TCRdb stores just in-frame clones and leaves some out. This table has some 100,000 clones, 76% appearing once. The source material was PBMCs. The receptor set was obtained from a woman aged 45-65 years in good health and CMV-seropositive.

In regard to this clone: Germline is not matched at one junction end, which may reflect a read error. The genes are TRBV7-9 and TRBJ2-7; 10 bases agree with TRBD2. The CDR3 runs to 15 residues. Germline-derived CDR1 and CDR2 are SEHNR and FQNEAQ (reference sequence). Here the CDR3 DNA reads TGTTCCAGCAGCGACCTAGCGGGAGTGTACTACGAGCAGTACTTC. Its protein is CSSSDLAGVYYEQYF.

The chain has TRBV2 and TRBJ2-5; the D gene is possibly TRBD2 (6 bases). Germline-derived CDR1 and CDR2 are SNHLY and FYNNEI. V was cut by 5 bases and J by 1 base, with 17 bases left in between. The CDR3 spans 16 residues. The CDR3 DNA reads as TGTGCCAGCAGTCCCACCGCGGGGAGCGGCCAAGAGACCCAGTACTTC. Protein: CASSPTAGSGQETQYF.

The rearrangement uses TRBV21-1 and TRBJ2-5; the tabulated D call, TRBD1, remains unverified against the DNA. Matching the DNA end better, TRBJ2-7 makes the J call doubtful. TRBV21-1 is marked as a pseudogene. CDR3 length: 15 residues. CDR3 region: CASSAPGTALYEQYF. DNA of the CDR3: TGTGCCAGCAGCGCTCCCGGGACAGCATTATACGAGCAGTACTTC.

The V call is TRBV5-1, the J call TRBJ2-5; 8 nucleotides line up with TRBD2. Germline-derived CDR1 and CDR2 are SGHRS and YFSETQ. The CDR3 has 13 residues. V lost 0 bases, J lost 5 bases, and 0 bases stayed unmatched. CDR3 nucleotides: TGCGCCAGCAGCTTGGGCGGGGGGGAGACCCAGTACTTC. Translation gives CASSLGGGETQYF.

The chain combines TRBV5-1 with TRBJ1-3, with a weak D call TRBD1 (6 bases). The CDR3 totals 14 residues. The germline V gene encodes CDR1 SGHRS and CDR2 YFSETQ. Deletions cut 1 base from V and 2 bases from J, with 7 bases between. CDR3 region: CASSLRGTGNTIYF. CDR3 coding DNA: TGCGCCAGCAGCTTGAGGGGGACTGGAAACACCATATATTTT. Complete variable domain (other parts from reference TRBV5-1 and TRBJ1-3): KAGVTQTPRYLIKTRGQQVTLSCSPISGHRSVSWYQQTPGQGLQFLFEYFSETQRNKGNFPGRFSGRQFSNSRSEMNVSTLELGDSALYLCASSLRGTGNTIYFGEGSWLTVV.

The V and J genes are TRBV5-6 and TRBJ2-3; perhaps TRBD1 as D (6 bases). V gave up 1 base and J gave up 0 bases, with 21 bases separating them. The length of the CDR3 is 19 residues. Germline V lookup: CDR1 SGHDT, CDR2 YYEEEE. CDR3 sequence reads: CASSLTRSQGKISTDTQYF. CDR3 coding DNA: TGTGCCAGCAGCTTGACCCGGAGTCAGGGGAAAATAAGCACAGATACGCAGTATTTT. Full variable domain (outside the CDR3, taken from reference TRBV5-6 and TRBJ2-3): DAGVTQSPTHLIKTRGQQVTLRCSPKSGHDTVSWYQQALGQGPQFIFQYYEEEERQRGNFPDRFSGHQFPNYSSELNVNALLLGDSALYLCASSLTRSQGKISTDTQYFGPGTRLTVL.

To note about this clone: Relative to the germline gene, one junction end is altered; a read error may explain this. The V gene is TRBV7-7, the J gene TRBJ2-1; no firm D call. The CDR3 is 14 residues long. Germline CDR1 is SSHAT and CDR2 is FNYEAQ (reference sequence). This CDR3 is CASSLRWADNEQFF. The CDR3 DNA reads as TGTGCTAGCAGCCTTAGGTGGGCCGACAATGAGCAGTTCTTC.

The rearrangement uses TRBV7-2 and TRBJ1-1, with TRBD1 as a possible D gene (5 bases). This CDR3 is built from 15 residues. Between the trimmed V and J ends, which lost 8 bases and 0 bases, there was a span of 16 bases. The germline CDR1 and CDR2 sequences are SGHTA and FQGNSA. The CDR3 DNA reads TGTGCCAGCCCTCCTTCCCGACAGTTGAACACTGAAGCTTTCTTT. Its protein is CASPPSRQLNTEAFF.

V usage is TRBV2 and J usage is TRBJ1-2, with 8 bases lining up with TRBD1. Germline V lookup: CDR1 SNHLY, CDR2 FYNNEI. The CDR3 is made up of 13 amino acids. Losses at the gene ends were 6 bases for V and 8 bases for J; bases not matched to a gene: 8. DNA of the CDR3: TGTGCCAGCAGGCCCCCGGACAGGGAGGGCTACACCTTC. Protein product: CASRPPDREGYTF.

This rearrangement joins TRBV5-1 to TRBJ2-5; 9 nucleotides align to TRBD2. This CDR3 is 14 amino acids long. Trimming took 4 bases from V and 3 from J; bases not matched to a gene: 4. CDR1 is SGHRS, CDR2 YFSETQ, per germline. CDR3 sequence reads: CASSPLAGKETQYF. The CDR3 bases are TGCGCCAGCAGCCCTCTAGCGGGAAAAGAGACCCAGTACTTC. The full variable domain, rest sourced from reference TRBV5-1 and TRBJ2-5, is KAGVTQTPRYLIKTRGQQVTLSCSPISGHRSVSWYQQTPGQGLQFLFEYFSETQRNKGNFPGRFSGRQFSNSRSEMNVSTLELGDSALYLCASSPLAGKETQYFGPGTRLLVL.

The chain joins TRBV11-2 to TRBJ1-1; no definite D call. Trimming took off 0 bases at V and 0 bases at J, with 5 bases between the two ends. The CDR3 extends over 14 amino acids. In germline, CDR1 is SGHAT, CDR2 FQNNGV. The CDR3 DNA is TGTGCCAGCAGCTTAGATCTAGTGAACACTGAAGCTTTCTTT. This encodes CASSLDLVNTEAFF.

CDR3 coding DNA: TGTGCCAGCAGCACAAAAACAGGGACAAATGAAAAACTGTTTTTT. It translates to CASSTKTGTNEKLFF. The chain has TRBV7-2 and TRBJ1-4; the D gene is possibly TRBD1 (6 bases). The CDR3 is 15 amino acids. Germline V lookup: CDR1 SGHTA, CDR2 FQGNSA. The germline V and J ends were trimmed by 5 bases and 5 bases, with 15 bases remaining between them.

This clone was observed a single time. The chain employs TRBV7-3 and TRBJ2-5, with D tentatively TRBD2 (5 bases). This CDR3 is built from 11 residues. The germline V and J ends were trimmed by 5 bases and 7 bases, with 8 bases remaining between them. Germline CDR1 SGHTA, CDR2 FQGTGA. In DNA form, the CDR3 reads TGTGCCAGCAGCCCAGGAGGGACCCAGTACTTC. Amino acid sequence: CASSPGGTQYF.

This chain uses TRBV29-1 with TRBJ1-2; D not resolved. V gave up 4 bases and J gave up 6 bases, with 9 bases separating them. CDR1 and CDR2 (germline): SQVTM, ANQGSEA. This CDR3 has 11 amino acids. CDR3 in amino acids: CSVGGRDGYTF. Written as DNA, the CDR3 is TGCAGCGTTGGAGGTCGGGATGGCTACACCTTC.

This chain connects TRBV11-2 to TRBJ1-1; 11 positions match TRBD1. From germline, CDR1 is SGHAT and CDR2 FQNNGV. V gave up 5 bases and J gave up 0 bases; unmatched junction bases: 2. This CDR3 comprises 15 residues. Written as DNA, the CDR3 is TGTGCCAGCAGCCGGACAGGGGGCCTGAACACTGAAGCTTTCTTT. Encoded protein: CASSRTGGLNTEAFF.

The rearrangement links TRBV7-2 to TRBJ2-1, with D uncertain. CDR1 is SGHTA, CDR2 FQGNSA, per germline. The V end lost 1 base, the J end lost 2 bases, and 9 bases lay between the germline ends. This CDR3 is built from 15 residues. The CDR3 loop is CASSLVAEPYNEQFF. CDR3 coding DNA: TGTGCCAGCAGCTTAGTTGCGGAACCCTACAATGAGCAGTTCTTC.

CDR3 amino acids: CASNADGGTIYF. Here the CDR3 DNA reads TGTGCCAGCAACGCCGACGGCGGCACCATATATTTT. The chain links TRBV2 to TRBJ1-3, with unresolved D. Germline V lookup: CDR1 SNHLY, CDR2 FYNNEI. This CDR3 has 12 amino acids. V was pared by 7 bases and J by 9 bases, with 13 bases between.

The CDR3 DNA follows: TGTGCCAGCAGCCAGAGCGGCGTCCTGACTTTC. This encodes CASSQSGVLTF. The V and J genes are TRBV7-3 and TRBJ2-6; D perhaps matches TRBD2 (5 bases). The V end was cut by 5 bases, the J end by 12 bases, with 8 bases between. Germline V CDR1 and CDR2: SGHTA, FQGTGA. This CDR3 spans 11 amino acids.

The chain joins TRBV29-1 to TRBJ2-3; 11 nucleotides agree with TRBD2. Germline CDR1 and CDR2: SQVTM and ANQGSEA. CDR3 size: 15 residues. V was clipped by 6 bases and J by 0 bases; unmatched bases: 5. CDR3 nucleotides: TGCAGCGTCGGGACTAGCGGCCCTAGCACAGATACGCAGTATTTT. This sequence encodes CSVGTSGPSTDTQYF.

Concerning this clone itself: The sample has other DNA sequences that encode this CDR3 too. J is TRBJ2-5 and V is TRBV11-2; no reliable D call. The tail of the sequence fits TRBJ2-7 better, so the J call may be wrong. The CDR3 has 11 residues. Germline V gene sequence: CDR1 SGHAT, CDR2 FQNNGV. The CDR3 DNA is TGTGCCAGCAGCTTAAATTACGAGCAGTACTTC. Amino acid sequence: CASSLNYEQYF.

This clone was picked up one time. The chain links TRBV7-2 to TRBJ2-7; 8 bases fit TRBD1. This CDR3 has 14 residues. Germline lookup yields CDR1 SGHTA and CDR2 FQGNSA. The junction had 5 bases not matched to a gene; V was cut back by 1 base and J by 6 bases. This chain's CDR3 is CASSLGTGFPEQYF. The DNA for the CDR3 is TGTGCCAGCAGCTTAGGGACAGGGTTCCCCGAGCAGTACTTC.

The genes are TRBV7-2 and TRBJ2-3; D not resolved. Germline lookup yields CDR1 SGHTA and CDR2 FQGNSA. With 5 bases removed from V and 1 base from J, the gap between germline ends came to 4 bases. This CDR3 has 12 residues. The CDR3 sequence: CASSLRTDTQYF. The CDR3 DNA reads TGTGCCAGCAGCCTACGCACAGATACGCAGTATTTT.

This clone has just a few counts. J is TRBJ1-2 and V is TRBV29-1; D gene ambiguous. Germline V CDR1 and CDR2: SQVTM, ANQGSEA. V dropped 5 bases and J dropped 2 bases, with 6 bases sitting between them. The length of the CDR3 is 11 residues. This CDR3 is CSVTQNYGYTF. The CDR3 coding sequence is TGCAGCGTTACACAGAACTATGGCTACACCTTC.

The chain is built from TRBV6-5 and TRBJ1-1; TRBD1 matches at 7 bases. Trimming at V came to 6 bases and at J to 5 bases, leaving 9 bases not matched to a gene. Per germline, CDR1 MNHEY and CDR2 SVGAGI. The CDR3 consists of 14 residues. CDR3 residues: CASSSPQGRTEAFF. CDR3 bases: TGTGCCAGCAGCTCACCACAGGGGAGGACTGAAGCTTTCTTT.

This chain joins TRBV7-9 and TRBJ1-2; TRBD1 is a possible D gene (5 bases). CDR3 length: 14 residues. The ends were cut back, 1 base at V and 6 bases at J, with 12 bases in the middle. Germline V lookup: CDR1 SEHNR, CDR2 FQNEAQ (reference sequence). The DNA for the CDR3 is TGTGCCAGCAGCTTAGGCGGGGCGGTGGATGGCTACACCTTC. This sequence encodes CASSLGGAVDGYTF.

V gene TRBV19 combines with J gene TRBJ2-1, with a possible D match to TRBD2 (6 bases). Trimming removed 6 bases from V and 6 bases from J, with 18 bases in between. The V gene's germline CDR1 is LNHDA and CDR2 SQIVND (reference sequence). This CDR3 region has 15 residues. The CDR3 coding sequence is TGTGCCAGTAGGACGGGGAGGACGGGGCCCAATGAGCAGTTCTTC. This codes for CASRTGRTGPNEQFF.

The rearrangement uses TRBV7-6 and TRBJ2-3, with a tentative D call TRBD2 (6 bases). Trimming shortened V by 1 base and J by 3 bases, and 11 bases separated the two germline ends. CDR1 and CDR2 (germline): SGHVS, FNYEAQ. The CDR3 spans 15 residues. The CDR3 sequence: CASSLGLGGTDTQYF. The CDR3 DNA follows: TGTGCCAGCAGCTTAGGCTTGGGGGGAACAGATACGCAGTATTTT.

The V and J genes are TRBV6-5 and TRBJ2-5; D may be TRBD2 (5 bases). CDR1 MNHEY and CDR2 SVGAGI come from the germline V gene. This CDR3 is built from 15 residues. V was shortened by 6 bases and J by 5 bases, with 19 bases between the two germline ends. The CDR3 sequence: CASSPMMNRGETQYF. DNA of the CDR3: TGTGCCAGCAGCCCGATGATGAACAGAGGGGAGACCCAGTACTTC.